This paragraph covers one T cell receptor beta chain sequence. The antigen remains undetermined. This specimen belongs to a study of T-cell memory formation after mild COVID-19. Study background: The TCR clusters were mostly specific to one donor. General study points: Memory from before infection featured some responding clones, which suggests cross-reactive memory joined. Largely, contracting CD4+ clones fell within CM and EM, and contracting CD8+ clones within EMRA. Day 15 to 85 contracting clones showed balanced CD4/CD8; day 15 to 37 expanders favored CD4+.

The CDR3 spans 15 residues. Trimming removed 1 base from V and 4 bases from J, with 14 bases in between. Germline loops: CDR1 LGHNA, CDR2 YSLEER. TCRdb re-analysed the 5' RACE reads in MiXCR, keeping a single row per CDR3 protein. The sample includes more than 400,000 distinct CDR3 sequences, roughly 18% of them seen just once. Sequencing was carried out using PBMCs or a T cell subset sorted from them (not recorded which). This TCR derives from an adult woman who had mild COVID-19 (a few samples of this study predate the infection). Cell type and time point are not known. The chain links TRBV4-3 to TRBJ2-7; D possibly corresponds to TRBD1 (5 bases). CDR3 loop: CASSQGNRFPYEQYF. As DNA, the CDR3 is TGCGCCAGCAGCCAAGGAAACAGGTTTCCGTACGAGCAGTACTTC.